This TCR beta chain was sequenced in a study of OX40 agonist ivuxolimab in advanced cancers. Study-level findings and limits: Also present in some nonresponders was a low level of normalized T-cell clonal expansion. Expanded clones tended on average to be more numerous among CD8+ T cells than CD4+.

The assay was immunoSEQ multiplex PCR, and TCRdb's table has in-frame clones only and misses some. In the table there are about 84,000 clones, over 65% of which are singletons. CDR3 length: 13 residues. The germline CDR1 and CDR2 sequences are GTSNPN and SVGIG (reference sequence). With 5 bases clipped from V and 2 bases from J, the junction kept 2 bases outside the gene matches. For this clone: Its target is unknown.

This clonotype originated in an adult with an advanced solid tumor such as melanoma, head and neck, liver or kidney cancer. The sample consisted of CD4+ or CD8+ T cells sorted from blood, taken in a trial of the OX40 agonist ivuxolimab. This chain links TRBV30 with TRBJ2-7, with 11 bases aligning to TRBD1. CDR3 in amino acids: CAWWGQGAYEQYF. The CDR3 nucleotides read TGTGCCTGGTGGGGACAGGGGGCCTACGAGCAGTACTTC.